This T cell receptor (beta chain) was observed in a study of beta chain features in type 1 diabetes. Findings and limits, study-wide: Type 1 diabetes patients showed a moderate but significant shortening of TCRB CDR3s in all four CD4+ subsets.

A remark on this clone: Its specificity is unknown.

Every bit of the isolated RNA underwent reverse transcription, so sequencing read expressed TCRB transcripts. Produced via immunoSEQ multiplex PCR; TCRdb's table is partial and in-frame only. The table records hundreds of thousands of clones, roughly an eighth of them present only once. Germline CDR1 and CDR2: MNHNS and SASEGT. CDR3 length: 13 residues. J was trimmed by 3 bases and V by 5 bases; bases with no gene match: 4. Material: naive CD4+ T cells from blood. The sequence came from a man between 18 and 29 years old with type 1 diabetes. V usage is TRBV6-1 and J usage is TRBJ2-7; 7 bases line up with TRBD1. Written as DNA, the CDR3 is TGTGCCAGCAGTTCCGGACAGGACTACGAGCAGTACTTC. Amino acids: CASSSGQDYEQYF.